This is a list of T cell receptor beta chains from one sample in a study of shared clonotypes between healthy human individuals. Only in-frame clones appear in the TCRdb table, and some are missing; sequencing was by immunoSEQ multiplex PCR. Of more than 550,000 clones in the sample, roughly 88% are singletons; the top ten hold around a third. Sequencing was done on a sample of memory CD8+ T cells from PBMCs. These TCRs come from a man aged 18 to 30 in good health. Some clones in this sample may be carry-over from other donors' samples. The conserved cysteine and the conserved F or W are not part of the CDR3 here. The size of a clone is reported for some rows only, either as once, few or many, or as a class for expanded clones.

V	J	size	CDR3
TRBV28	TRBJ1-3	NA	ASSQAGTGTGNTIY
TRBV28	TRBJ1-6	NA	ASSSGQEYNSPLH
TRBV28	TRBJ1-1	NA	ASSLGGGAF
TRBV7-9	TRBJ1-1	NA	ASSTGSTWNTEAF
TRBV6-5	TRBJ2-5	once	ASSPWTEQETQY
TRBV9	TRBJ2-7	NA	ASSPYGTMVEQY
TRBV10-3	TRBJ1-5	NA	AISEGGGTNQPQH
TRBV27	TRBJ2-3	NA	ASSLLGLAGDTQY
TRBV27	TRBJ1-5	NA	ASSLSWGQPQH
TRBV11-3	TRBJ2-7	NA	ASSSRERSYEQY
TRBV6-4	TRBJ2-7	once	ASSAGGGEPNEQY
TRBV5-1	TRBJ2-1	NA	ASSLAAPYNEQF
TRBV29-1	TRBJ1-1	NA	SVVRDRGLVGTEAF
TRBV9	TRBJ2-7	NA	ASSVAASPRAGEQY
TRBV16	TRBJ1-2	NA	ATDTTDRYGYT
TRBV13	TRBJ2-7	once	ASSRDRDGFYEQY
TRBV7-2	TRBJ1-4	NA	ASSFLQGNEKLF
TRBV11-1	TRBJ2-1	NA	ASIPEGSLSYNEQF
TRBV27	TRBJ1-5	few	ASSKGADNQPQH
TRBV11-2	TRBJ1-1	NA	ASSPAAWEAF
TRBV11-2	TRBJ2-1	NA	ASSPVGGSYNEQF
TRBV5-5	TRBJ2-1	NA	ASSSHIDNEQF
TRBV28	TRBJ2-5	NA	ASGDPGQRQETQY
TRBV19	TRBJ1-1	NA	ASSMWGGTVEAF
TRBV5-4	TRBJ2-7	NA	ASSFYREYNYEQY
TRBV7-9	TRBJ2-6	NA	ASSVPGASGANVLT
TRBV16	TRBJ2-7	NA	ASSQSRGQGTIEQY
TRBV29-1	TRBJ1-2	NA	SVTPDTTNYGYT
TRBV25-1	TRBJ2-2	NA	ASSGATMNTGELF
TRBV28	TRBJ2-1	many	ASSLFSSGRDEQF
TRBV30	TRBJ1-4	once	AWSPGIPGGTYLIGRIEKLF
TRBV11-1	TRBJ2-5	NA	ASSLGEMLQETQY
TRBV7-9	TRBJ1-2	NA	ASSGRAPSNYGYT
TRBV9	TRBJ2-2	NA	ASRMGQGGTGELF
TRBV5-4	TRBJ2-5	NA	ASSRTSGQETQY
TRBV28	TRBJ1-1	NA	ASSSGGLDTEAF
TRBV2	TRBJ2-7	NA	ASSEHRQGVEQY
TRBV23-1	TRBJ1-4	NA	ASSQKQDRELNEKLF
TRBV4-1	TRBJ2-1	NA	ASSQGTSGAGVIGEQF
TRBV2	TRBJ1-4	few	ASSTGQGNEKLF
TRBV28	TRBJ1-6	NA	ASSTLPPAGGTYNSPLH
TRBV29-1	TRBJ2-1	NA	SVDGIRGIPYNEQF
TRBV5-1	TRBJ2-1	once	ASSLAAHASYNEQF
TRBV25-1	TRBJ2-5	NA	ASIGLRGVETQY
TRBV27	TRBJ1-5	NA	ASSSPGRNQPQH
TRBV27	TRBJ1-2	NA	ASSPLQPTGNYGYT
TRBV6-6	TRBJ1-3	NA	ASSHIDSESKWTIY
TRBV7-9	TRBJ1-2	once	ASSLEAHGYT
TRBV27	TRBJ1-1	NA	ASSATGNTEAF
TRBV27	TRBJ2-2	NA	ASSLFRSGELF
TRBV11-2	TRBJ1-5	NA	ASSLGALPNQPQH